This TCR beta chain was sequenced during a study of metastatic and nonmetastatic thyroid tumors. About the study: Repertoire comparison spanned blood and tumor or nodule tissue of malignant and benign thyroid patients.

Each patient came to thyroid surgery without any prior treatment (of any kind). This CDR3 contains 12 residues. CDR1 and CDR2 (germline): MDHEN, SYDVKM. After removal of 3 bases from V and 5 bases from J, the junction contained 1 base not matched to a gene. Using MiXCR, TCRdb reanalyzed the PCR reads. Here the sample spans 6,000 to 8,000 clones, roughly 27% being singletons. The clonotype originates from a male donor with papillary thyroid cancer or a benign thyroid nodule (not recorded which). Some clones in this sample may be carry-over from other donors' samples. Sequencing was done on a sample of adjacent normal tissue. V usage is TRBV28 and J usage is TRBJ2-7, with 7 bases lining up with TRBD2. CDR3 in amino acids: CASSLGGDEQYF. The CDR3 coding sequence is TGTGCCAGCAGTTTGGGAGGGGACGAGCAGTACTTC. Filled out from reference TRBV28 and TRBJ2-7, the complete variable domain reads DVKVTQSSRYLVKRTGEKVFLECVQDMDHENMFWYRQDPGLGLRLIYFSYDVKMKEKGDIPEGYSVSREKKERFSLILESASTNQTSMYLCASSLGGDEQYFGPGTRLTVT.